This TCR beta chain originates from a study of blood T cell repertoires in COVID-19. The CDR3 extends over 17 amino acids. CDR1 and CDR2 from the germline V gene are SGHVS and FNYEAQ. The junction had 8 bases not matched to a gene; V was cut back by 3 bases and J by 8 bases. Per the original methods: It was from reference gene primer amplification that nucleated cell counts were estimated. The protocol was immunoSEQ multiplex PCR, while the TCRdb copy is restricted to in-frame clones and leaves out a portion. The DNA gave D and trimming, while V, J and clone size come from that table. Here the sample spans about 220,000 clones, 65% to 85% being singletons. The study recruited people aged roughly 18 to 95 years across around 24 US areas. Donors were grouped by their self-reported clinical history. Two negative PCRs, clearance, or symptom resolution had been documented for recovered Cohort 3 donors.

The clonotype was recovered from a woman between 55 and 75 years old who had recovered from COVID-19. The V call is TRBV7-6, the J call TRBJ2-1; 15 bases agree with TRBD2. Sequenced: PBMCs or T cells enriched from blood (not recorded which). CDR3: CASSLGLAGGLDDEQFF. CDR3 nucleotide sequence: TGTGCCAGCAGCTTGGGACTAGCGGGAGGACTCGATGATGAGCAGTTCTTC.